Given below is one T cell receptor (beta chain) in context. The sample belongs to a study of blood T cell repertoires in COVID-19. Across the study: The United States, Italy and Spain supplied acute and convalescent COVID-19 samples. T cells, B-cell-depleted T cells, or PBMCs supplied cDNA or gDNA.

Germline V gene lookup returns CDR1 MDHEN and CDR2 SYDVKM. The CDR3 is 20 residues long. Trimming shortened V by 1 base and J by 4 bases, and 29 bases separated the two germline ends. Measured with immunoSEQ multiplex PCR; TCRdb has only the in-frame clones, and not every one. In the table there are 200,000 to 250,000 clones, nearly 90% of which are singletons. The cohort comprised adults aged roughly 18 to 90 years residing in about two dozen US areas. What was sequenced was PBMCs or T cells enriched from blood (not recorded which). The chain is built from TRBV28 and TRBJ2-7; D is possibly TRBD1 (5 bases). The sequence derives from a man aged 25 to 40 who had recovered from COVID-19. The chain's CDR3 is CASSLFWGPTVSRPSYEQYF. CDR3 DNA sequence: TGTGCCAGCAGTTTATTCTGGGGTCCGACAGTATCGCGTCCCAGTTACGAGCAGTACTTC.